This T cell receptor (beta chain) was recovered during a study of blood T cell repertoires in COVID-19. Study processing details: From reference gene primer amplification, estimates of nucleated cell counts were derived. TCRdb's copy holds only in-frame clones and misses some; the assay was immunoSEQ multiplex PCR. The V and J calls and clone size were taken over from that table, and D and trimming were inferred from the DNA. Of a few hundred thousand clones in the sample, roughly nine tenths were seen once. Between the trimmed V and J ends, which lost 6 bases and 4 bases, there was a span of 16 bases. The length of the CDR3 is 15 residues. From germline, CDR1 is SGHVS and CDR2 FQNEAQ.

This TCR derives from a woman in her 40s who had recovered from COVID-19. The sample comprised peripheral blood. V usage is TRBV7-8 and J usage is TRBJ1-5, with D possibly being TRBD1 (5 bases). CDR3 sequence (DNA): TGTGCCAGCAGTTCATTTGACAGTCATAATCAGCCCCAGCATTTT. It yields the protein CASSSFDSHNQPQHF.